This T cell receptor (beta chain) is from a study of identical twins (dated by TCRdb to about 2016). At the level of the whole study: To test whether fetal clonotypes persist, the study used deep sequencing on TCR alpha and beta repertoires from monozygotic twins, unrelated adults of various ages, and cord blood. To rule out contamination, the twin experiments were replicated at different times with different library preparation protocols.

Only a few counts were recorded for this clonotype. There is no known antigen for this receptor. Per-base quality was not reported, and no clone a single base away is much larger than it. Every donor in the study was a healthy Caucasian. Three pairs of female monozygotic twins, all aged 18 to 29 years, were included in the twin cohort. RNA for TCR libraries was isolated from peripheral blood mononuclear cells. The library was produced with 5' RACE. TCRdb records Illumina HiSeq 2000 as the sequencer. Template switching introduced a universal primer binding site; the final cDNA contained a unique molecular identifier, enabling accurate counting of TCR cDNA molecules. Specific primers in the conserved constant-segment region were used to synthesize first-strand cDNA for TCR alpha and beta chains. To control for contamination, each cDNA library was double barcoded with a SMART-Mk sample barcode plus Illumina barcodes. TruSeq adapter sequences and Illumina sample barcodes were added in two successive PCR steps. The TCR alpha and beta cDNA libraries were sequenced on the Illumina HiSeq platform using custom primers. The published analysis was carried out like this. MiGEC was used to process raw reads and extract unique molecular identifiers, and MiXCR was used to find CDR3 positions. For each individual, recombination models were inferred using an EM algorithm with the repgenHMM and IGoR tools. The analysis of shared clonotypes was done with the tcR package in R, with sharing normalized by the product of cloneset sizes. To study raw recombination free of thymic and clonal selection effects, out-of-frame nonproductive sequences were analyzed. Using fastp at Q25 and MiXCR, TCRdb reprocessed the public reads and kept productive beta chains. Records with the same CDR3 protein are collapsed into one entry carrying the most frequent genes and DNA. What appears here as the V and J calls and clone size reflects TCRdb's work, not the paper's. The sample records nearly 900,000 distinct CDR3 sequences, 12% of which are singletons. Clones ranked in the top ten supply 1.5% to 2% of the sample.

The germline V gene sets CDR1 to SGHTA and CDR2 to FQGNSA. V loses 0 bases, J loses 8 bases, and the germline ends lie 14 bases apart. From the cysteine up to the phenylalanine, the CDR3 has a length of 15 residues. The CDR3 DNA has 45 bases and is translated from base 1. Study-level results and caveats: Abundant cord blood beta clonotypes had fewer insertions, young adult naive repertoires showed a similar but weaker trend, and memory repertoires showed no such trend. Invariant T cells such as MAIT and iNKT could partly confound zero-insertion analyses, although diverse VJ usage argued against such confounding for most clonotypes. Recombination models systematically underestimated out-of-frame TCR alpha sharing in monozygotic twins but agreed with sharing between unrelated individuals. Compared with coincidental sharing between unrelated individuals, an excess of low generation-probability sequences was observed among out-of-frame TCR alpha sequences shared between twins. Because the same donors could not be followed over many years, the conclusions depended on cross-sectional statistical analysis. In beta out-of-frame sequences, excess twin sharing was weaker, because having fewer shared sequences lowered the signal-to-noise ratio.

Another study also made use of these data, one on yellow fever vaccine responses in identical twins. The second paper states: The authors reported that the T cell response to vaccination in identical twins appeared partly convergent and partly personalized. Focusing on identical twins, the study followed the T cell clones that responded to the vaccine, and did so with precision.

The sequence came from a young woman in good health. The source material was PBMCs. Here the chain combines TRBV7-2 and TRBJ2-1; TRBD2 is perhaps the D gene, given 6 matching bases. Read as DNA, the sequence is TGTGCCAGCAGCTTAGCGCCACTAGCCGGGGATGAGCAGTTCTTC. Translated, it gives CASSLAPLAGDEQFF.